The next 22 T cell receptor beta chains were all read from a single sample in a study of cytomegalovirus exposure and HLA in healthy donors. It was with 60 Vbeta and 13 Jbeta primers that the PCR ran. The data were produced by immunoSEQ multiplex PCR, yet TCRdb's version contains in-frame clones alone and is incomplete. The sample records about 130,000 clones, roughly 80% being singletons. The sample comprised PBMCs. Every receptor here comes from a man younger than 35 in good health and CMV-seropositive.

This chain connects TRBV7-9 to TRBJ2-7; D is unresolved. The V gene lost 5 bases and the J gene lost 1 base, with 6 bases spanning the gap. This CDR3 is built from 12 residues. Looked up from germline, CDR1 is SEHNR and CDR2 is FQNEAQ (reference sequence). The chain's CDR3 is CASSVTSYEQYF. The CDR3 bases are TGTGCCAGCAGCGTTACTTCCTACGAGCAGTACTTC.

This clone has a handful of counts. This chain links TRBV4-3 with TRBJ2-2, with 11 nucleotides matching TRBD2. V shed 1 base and J 2 bases; nucleotides not matched to a gene: 6. Germline loops: CDR1 LGHNA, CDR2 YSLEER. The CDR3 runs to 18 residues. The DNA for the CDR3 is TGCGCCAGCAGCCAAGGCCGACTAGCGGGATATAACACCGGGGAGCTGTTTTTT. Translated: CASSQGRLAGYNTGELFF.

The CDR3 here is CASSLFDGSQETQYF. The CDR3 DNA follows: TGCGCCAGCAGCTTGTTCGACGGGTCCCAAGAGACCCAGTACTTC. The rearrangement links TRBV5-1 to TRBJ2-5; no clear D. This CDR3 is 15 amino acids long. Germline V gene data show CDR1 as SGHRS and CDR2 as YFSETQ. V lost 1 base, J lost 1 base, and 11 bases lay in between. Variable domain in full (rest from reference TRBV5-1 and TRBJ2-5): KAGVTQTPRYLIKTRGQQVTLSCSPISGHRSVSWYQQTPGQGLQFLFEYFSETQRNKGNFPGRFSGRQFSNSRSEMNVSTLELGDSALYLCASSLFDGSQETQYFGPGTRLLVL.

This chain uses TRBV4-3 with TRBJ1-2; TRBD1 matches 7 bases. CDR3 size: 18 residues. Germline V gene sequence: CDR1 LGHNA, CDR2 YSLEER. Trimming at V came to 0 bases and at J to 0 bases, leaving 10 bases not matched to a gene. Here the CDR3 reads CASSQDRCRQGANYGYTF. CDR3 DNA sequence: TGCGCCAGCAGCCAAGATCGGTGTAGACAGGGAGCTAACTATGGCTACACCTTC.

This chain uses TRBV7-8 with TRBJ2-7; 9 bases are shared with TRBD1. Germline CDR1 is SGHVS and CDR2 is FQNEAQ. This CDR3 has 13 residues. After removal of 4 bases from V and 5 bases from J, the junction contained 3 bases not matched to a gene. The CDR3, as DNA: TGTGCCAGCAGCTCTAGGACAGGGGACGAGCAGTACTTC. Translation: CASSSRTGDEQYF.

V and J are TRBV4-3 and TRBJ2-4, with D tentatively TRBD1 (5 bases). The V end lost 0 bases, the J end lost 9 bases, and 9 bases lay between the germline ends. The CDR3 runs to 13 residues. Germline CDR1 reads LGHNA; CDR2 reads YSLEER. Here the CDR3 DNA reads TGCGCCAGCAGCCAAGACCAGGGTAGCATTCAGTACTTC. Amino acids: CASSQDQGSIQYF.

This sequence joins TRBV27 and TRBJ1-1; 7 bases match TRBD1. Germline-derived CDR1 and CDR2 are MNHEY and SMNVEV (reference sequence). This CDR3 comprises 14 residues. J lost 4 bases, V lost 5 bases, and 7 bases had no gene match. CDR3 bases: TGTGCCAGCAGTAAGATACAGGGGAGCACTGAAGCTTTCTTT. Translation gives CASSKIQGSTEAFF.

V is TRBV5-1 and J is TRBJ2-1, with 7 bases fitting TRBD1. The CDR3 totals 14 residues. Losses at the gene ends were 2 bases for V and 7 bases for J; bases not matched to a gene: 6. The germline V gene encodes CDR1 SGHRS and CDR2 YFSETQ. The CDR3 sequence: CASSLYGQANEQFF. Written as DNA, the CDR3 is TGCGCCAGCAGCTTATACGGACAGGCAAATGAGCAGTTCTTC. Full variable domain (missing parts from reference TRBV5-1 and TRBJ2-1): KAGVTQTPRYLIKTRGQQVTLSCSPISGHRSVSWYQQTPGQGLQFLFEYFSETQRNKGNFPGRFSGRQFSNSRSEMNVSTLELGDSALYLCASSLYGQANEQFFGPGTRLTVL.

For this clone: Sequence at one end of the junction differs from germline and may be a read error. The chain uses TRBV6-1 and TRBJ1-2; D call uncertain. Germline V lookup: CDR1 MNHNS, CDR2 SASEGT. This CDR3 is 13 amino acids long. CDR3 loop: CASSELRNYGYAF. In nucleotides, the CDR3 is TGTGCCAGCAGTGAACTACGGAACTATGGCTACGCCTTC.

The chain couples TRBV30 to TRBJ1-1, with 8 bases identical to TRBD1. This CDR3 is 14 amino acids long. V lost 2 bases, J lost 1 base, and 3 bases stayed unmatched. Per germline, CDR1 GTSNPN and CDR2 SVGIG (reference sequence). The CDR3 region is CAWSSRGRNTEAFF. The CDR3 coding sequence is TGTGCCTGGAGTTCCAGGGGGCGGAACACTGAAGCTTTCTTT. Combining the CDR3 with reference TRBV30 and TRBJ1-1 gives the whole variable domain SQTIHQWPATLVQPVGSPLSLECTVEGTSNPNLYWYRQAAGRGLQLLFYSVGIGQISSEVPQNLSASRPQDRQFILSSKKLLLSDSGFYLCAWSSRGRNTEAFFGQGTRLTVV.

This clone was counted many times. The rearrangement uses TRBV4-3 and TRBJ2-1; D is possibly TRBD1 (6 bases). V was shortened by 1 base and J by 6 bases, with 19 bases between the two germline ends. The CDR3 covers 17 residues. Germline V gives CDR1 LGHNA, CDR2 YSLEER. The CDR3 nucleotides are TGCGCCAGCAGCCAAGCGGGTAACAGGGATTCTCCCAATGAGCAGTTCTTC. Translated: CASSQAGNRDSPNEQFF.

This rearrangement joins TRBV6-1 to TRBJ2-7; the match to TRBD1 covers 11 bases. The junction had 10 bases not matched to a gene; V was cut back by 8 bases and J by 4 bases. Germline values: CDR1 MNHNS, CDR2 SASEGT. CDR3 length: 15 residues. Here the CDR3 reads CASRGGQGEQYEQYF. DNA for the CDR3: TGTGCCAGCCGGGGGGGACAGGGGGAGCAGTACGAGCAGTACTTC.

V is TRBV2 and J is TRBJ2-7; TRBD1 aligns across 7 bases. J was trimmed by 0 bases and V by 6 bases; bases with no gene match: 5. This CDR3 spans 14 amino acids. CDR1 and CDR2 from the germline V gene are SNHLY and FYNNEI. The CDR3 sequence: CASSGQVLSYEQYF. In nucleotides, the CDR3 is TGTGCCAGCAGCGGACAGGTACTCTCCTACGAGCAGTACTTC.

The gene calls are TRBV27 and TRBJ2-7; TRBD1 matches at 7 bases. V trimming: 2 bases; J trimming: 0 bases; junction bases outside the gene matches: 4. Per the germline V gene, CDR1 is MNHEY and CDR2 is SMNVEV (reference sequence). This CDR3 spans 15 amino acids. CDR3 residues: CASSLRGTASYEQYF. In nucleotides, the CDR3 is TGTGCCAGCAGTTTACGAGGGACAGCCTCCTACGAGCAGTACTTC.

The CDR3: CASSASGEEWETQYF. The CDR3 DNA reads TGTGCCAGCAGCGCCAGCGGGGAGGAATGGGAGACCCAGTACTTC. The chain combines TRBV7-9 with TRBJ2-5, with 7 positions matching TRBD2. V was pared by 5 bases and J by 5 bases, with 11 bases of the junction left unmatched. Germline-derived CDR1 and CDR2 are SEHNR and FQNEAQ (reference sequence). CDR3 length: 15 residues.

The rearrangement links TRBV7-2 to TRBJ2-5; weak D call: TRBD1 (6 bases). CDR1 SGHTA and CDR2 FQGNSA come from the germline V gene. This CDR3 region has 13 residues. V gave up 1 base and J gave up 13 bases, with 16 bases separating them. The CDR3 DNA follows: TGTGCCAGCAGCTTAGTCCTAGGACAGAGCCTGTACTTC. It encodes CASSLVLGQSLYF.

This clone was counted a single time. The gene calls are TRBV5-1 and TRBJ2-5; a possible D gene is TRBD2 (6 bases). Trimming removed 4 bases at V and 5 bases at J, with 15 bases between. Germline CDR1 and CDR2: SGHRS and YFSETQ. The CDR3 is 14 residues long. The CDR3 nucleotides are TGCGCCAGCAGCGCTCCGGGACTGCGGGAGACCCAGTACTTC. The encoded protein is CASSAPGLRETQYF. The whole variable domain, remainder taken from reference TRBV5-1 and TRBJ2-5, is KAGVTQTPRYLIKTRGQQVTLSCSPISGHRSVSWYQQTPGQGLQFLFEYFSETQRNKGNFPGRFSGRQFSNSRSEMNVSTLELGDSALYLCASSAPGLRETQYFGPGTRLLVL.

The chain combines TRBV7-2 with TRBJ2-7; D is unclear. The CDR3 covers 13 residues. Trimming removed 4 bases at V and 2 bases at J, with 9 bases between. CDR1 and CDR2 (germline): SGHTA, FQGNSA. The CDR3 sequence is CASSSPGPYEQYF. DNA of the CDR3: TGTGCCAGCAGCTCCCCTGGGCCCTACGAGCAGTACTTC.

The rearrangement links TRBV5-4 to TRBJ2-2; D is possibly TRBD2 (6 bases). Trimming shortened V by 0 bases and J by 1 base, and 10 bases separated the two germline ends. The CDR3 consists of 16 residues. Germline CDR1 SGHNT, CDR2 YYREEE (reference sequence). CDR3 bases: TGTGCCAGCAGCTTGGCTGGAGGGAAGAACACCGGGGAGCTGTTTTTT. This codes for CASSLAGGKNTGELFF. Filled out from reference TRBV5-4 and TRBJ2-2, the complete variable domain reads ETGVTQSPTHLIKTRGQQVTLRCSSQSGHNTVSWYQQALGQGPQFIFQYYREEENGRGNFPPRFSGLQFPNYSSELNVNALELDDSALYLCASSLAGGKNTGELFFGEGSRLTVL.

Note on this clone: This is likely an artifact of a read error, given a far larger clone one base away. This CDR3 is also generated by other DNA sequences in the sample. The chain uses TRBV4-2 and TRBJ2-5; D uncertain. The germline gives CDR1 LGHNA, CDR2 YNFKEQ. The CDR3 totals 14 residues. Trimming removed 1 base from V and 7 bases from J, with 13 bases in between. CDR3 region: CASSQGIGSGTQYF. CDR3 nucleotides: TGTGCCAGCAGCCAAGGCATAGGTTCGGGGACCCAGTACTTC.

The CDR3 loop is CASSPETGSYNEQFF. As DNA, the CDR3 is TGTGCCAGCTCACCAGAAACAGGGTCCTACAATGAGCAGTTCTTC. This sequence joins TRBV18 and TRBJ2-1, with a weak D call TRBD1 (6 bases). Germline assignment: CDR1 KGHSH and CDR2 LQKENI. V lost 2 bases to trimming and J lost 1 base, with 9 bases between them. The length of the CDR3 is 15 residues.

This clone was seen more than once but under ten times. The V call is TRBV30, the J call TRBJ1-1, with TRBD1 matching 7 bases. Trimming at V came to 0 bases and at J to 3 bases, leaving 16 bases not matched to a gene. This CDR3 is 18 amino acids long. Germline assignment: CDR1 GTSNPN and CDR2 SVGIG (reference sequence). Here the CDR3 reads CAWSVLFSDREVDTEAFF. The CDR3 nucleotides read TGTGCCTGGAGTGTACTTTTTTCAGACAGGGAGGTTGACACTGAAGCTTTCTTT.